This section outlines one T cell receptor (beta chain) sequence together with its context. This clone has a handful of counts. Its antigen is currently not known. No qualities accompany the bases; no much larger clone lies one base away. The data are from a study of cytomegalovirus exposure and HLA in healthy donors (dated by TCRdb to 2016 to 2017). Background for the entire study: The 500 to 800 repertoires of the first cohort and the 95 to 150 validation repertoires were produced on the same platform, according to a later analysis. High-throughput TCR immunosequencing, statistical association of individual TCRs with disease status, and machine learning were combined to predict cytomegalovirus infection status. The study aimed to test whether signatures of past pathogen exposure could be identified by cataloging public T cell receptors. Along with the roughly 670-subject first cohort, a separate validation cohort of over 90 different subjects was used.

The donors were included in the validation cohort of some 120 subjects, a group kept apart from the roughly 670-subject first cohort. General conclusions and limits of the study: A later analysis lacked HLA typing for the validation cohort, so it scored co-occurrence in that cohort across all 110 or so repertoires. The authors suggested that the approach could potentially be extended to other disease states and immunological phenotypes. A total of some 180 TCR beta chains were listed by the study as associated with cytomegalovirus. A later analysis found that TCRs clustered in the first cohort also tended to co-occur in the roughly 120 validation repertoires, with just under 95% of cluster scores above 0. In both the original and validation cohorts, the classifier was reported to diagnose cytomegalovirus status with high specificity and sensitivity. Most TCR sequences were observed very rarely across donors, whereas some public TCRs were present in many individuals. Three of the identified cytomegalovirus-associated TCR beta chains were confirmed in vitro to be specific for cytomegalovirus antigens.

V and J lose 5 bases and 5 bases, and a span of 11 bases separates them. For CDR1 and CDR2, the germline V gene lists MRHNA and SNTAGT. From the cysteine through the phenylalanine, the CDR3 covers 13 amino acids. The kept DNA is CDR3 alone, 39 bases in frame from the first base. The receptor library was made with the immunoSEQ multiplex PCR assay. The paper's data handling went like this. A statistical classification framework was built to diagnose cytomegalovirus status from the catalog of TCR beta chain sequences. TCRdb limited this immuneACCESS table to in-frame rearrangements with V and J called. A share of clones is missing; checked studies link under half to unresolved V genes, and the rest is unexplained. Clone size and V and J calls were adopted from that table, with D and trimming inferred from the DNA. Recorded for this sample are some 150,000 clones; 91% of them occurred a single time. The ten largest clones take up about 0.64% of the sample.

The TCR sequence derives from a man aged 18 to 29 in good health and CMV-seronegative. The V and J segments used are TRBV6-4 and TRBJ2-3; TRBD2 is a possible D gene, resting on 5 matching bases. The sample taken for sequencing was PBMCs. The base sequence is TGTGCCAGCAGTAGAGGGCCGGAAGATACGCAGTATTTT. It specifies CASSRGPEDTQYF.